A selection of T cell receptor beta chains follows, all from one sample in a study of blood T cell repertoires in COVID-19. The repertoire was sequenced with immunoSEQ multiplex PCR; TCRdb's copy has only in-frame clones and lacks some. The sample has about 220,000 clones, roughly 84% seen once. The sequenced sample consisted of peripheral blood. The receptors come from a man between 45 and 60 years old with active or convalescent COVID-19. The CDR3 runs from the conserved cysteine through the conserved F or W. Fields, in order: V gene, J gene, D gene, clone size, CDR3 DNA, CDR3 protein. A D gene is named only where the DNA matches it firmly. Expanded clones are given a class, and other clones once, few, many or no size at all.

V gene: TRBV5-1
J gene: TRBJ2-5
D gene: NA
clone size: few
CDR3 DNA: TGCGCCAGCAGATTACAGGGAAACCAAGAGACCCAGTACTTC
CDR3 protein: CASRLQGNQETQYF

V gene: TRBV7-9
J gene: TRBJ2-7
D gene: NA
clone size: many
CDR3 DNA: TGTGCCAGCAGCTTAGAGGCGGGTAGTCGTCCCTACGAGCAGTACTTC
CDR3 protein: CASSLEAGSRPYEQYF

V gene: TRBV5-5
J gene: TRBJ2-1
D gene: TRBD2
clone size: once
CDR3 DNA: TGTGCCAGCAGATCGGGACTACCTTACAATGAGCAGTTCTTC
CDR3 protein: CASRSGLPYNEQFF

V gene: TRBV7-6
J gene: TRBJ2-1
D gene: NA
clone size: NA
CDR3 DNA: TGTGCCAGCAGCCGGGACTACAATGAGCAGTTCTTC
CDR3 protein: CASSRDYNEQFF

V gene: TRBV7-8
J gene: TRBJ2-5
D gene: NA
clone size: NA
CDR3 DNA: TGTGCCAGCAGCTTAGAATTAGGCAGGGAATTCGAGACCCAGTACTTC
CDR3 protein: CASSLELGREFETQYF

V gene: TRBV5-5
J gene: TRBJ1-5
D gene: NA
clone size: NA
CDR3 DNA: TGTGCCAGCAGCTTTAGCAGTAATCAGCCCCAGCATTTT
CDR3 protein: CASSFSSNQPQHF

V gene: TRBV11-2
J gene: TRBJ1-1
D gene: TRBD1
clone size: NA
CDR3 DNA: TGTGCCAGCAGTCCTCTGGGGACAGGGGTAGTCACTGAAGCTTTCTTT
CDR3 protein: CASSPLGTGVVTEAFF

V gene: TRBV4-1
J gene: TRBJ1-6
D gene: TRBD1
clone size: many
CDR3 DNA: TGCGCCAGCAGCCAGGGGGGGACAGGGGGATCACCCCTCCACTTT
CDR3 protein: CASSQGGTGGSPLHF

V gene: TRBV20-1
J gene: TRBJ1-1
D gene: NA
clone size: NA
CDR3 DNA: TGCAGTGCTGAGGTGAACACTGAAGCTTTCTTT
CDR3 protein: CSAEVNTEAFF

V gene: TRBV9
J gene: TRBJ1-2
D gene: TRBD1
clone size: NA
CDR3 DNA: TGTGCCAGCAGCGGGGGGACAGCTTATGGCTACACCTTC
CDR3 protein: CASSGGTAYGYTF

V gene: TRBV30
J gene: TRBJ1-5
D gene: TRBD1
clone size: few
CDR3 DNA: TGTGCCTGGAGTGTACTCAGGGGGGATCAGCCCCAGCATTTT
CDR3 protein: CAWSVLRGDQPQHF

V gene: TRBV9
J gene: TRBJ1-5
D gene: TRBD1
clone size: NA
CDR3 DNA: TGTGCCAGCAGCGTAGAGGGACAGATAGGTCAGCCCCAGCATTTT
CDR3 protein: CASSVEGQIGQPQHF

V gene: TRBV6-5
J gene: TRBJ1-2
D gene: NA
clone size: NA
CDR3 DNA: TGTGCCAGCGGCGGACAGCCGAACTATGGCTACACCTTC
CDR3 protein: CASGGQPNYGYTF

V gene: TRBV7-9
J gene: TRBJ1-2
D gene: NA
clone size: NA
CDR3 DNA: TGTGCCAGCAGCTTCCAGGGTGGGATTTTGGAGGGCTACACCTTC
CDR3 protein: CASSFQGGILEGYTF

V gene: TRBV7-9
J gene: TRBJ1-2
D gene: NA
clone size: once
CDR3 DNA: TGTGCCAGCAGGGAGTTGATCGGGAATGGCTACACCTTC
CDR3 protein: CASRELIGNGYTF

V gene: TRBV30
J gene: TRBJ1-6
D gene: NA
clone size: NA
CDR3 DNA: TGTGCCTGGAGTGTTATGAGCTCCTATAATTCACCCCTCCACTTT
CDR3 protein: CAWSVMSSYNSPLHF

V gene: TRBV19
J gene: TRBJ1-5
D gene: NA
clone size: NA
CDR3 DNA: TGTGCCAGTGACGGGGAAAGTAATCAGCCCCAGCATTTT
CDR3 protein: CASDGESNQPQHF

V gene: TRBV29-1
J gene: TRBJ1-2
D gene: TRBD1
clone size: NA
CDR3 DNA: TGCAGCGTTGAAGTTTCGGGACAGGGAGGCTATGGCTACACCTTC
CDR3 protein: CSVEVSGQGGYGYTF

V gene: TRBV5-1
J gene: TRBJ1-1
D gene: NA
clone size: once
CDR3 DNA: TGCGCCAGCAGCCTTGGGGGAGGGAACACTGAAGCTTTCTTT
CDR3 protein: CASSLGGGNTEAFF

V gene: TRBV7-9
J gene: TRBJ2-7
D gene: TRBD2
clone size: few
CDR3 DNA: TGTGCCAGCAGCTTATCCCTTGCGGGAGTGATGGACGAGCAGTACTTC
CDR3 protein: CASSLSLAGVMDEQYF

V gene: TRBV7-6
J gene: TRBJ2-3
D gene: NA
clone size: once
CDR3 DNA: TGTGCCAGCAGCAGACATAGCGGTTCTAGCACAGATACGCAGTATTTT
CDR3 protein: CASSRHSGSSTDTQYF

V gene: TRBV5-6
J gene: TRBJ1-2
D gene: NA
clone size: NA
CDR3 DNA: TGTGCCAGCAGCTTCCAGGCCCCAAGGATCTATGGCTACACCTTC
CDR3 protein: CASSFQAPRIYGYTF

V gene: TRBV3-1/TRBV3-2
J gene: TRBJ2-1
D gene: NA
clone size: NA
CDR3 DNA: TGTGCCAGCAGCCTAGTAGGGACAGAGCAGTTCTTC
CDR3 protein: CASSLVGTEQFF

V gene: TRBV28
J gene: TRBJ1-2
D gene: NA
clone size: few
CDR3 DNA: TGTGCCAGCAGGATAAATAGATTCTATGGCTACACCTTC
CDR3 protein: CASRINRFYGYTF

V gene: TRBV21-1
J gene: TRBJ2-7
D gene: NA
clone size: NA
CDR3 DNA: TGTGCCAGCAGCCCTGGTAGGGACAGGGGGTTCATAGAGCAGTACTTC
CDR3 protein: CASSPGRDRGFIEQYF

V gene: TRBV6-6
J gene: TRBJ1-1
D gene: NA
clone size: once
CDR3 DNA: TGTGCCAGCAGTTACTCTGGAATGAGACAGAACACTGAAGCTTTCTTT
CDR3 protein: CASSYSGMRQNTEAFF

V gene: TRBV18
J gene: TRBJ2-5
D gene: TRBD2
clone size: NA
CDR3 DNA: TGTGCCAGCTCACCCCTCATGGGACTAGCGGGGGAAAAAGAGACCCAGTACTTC
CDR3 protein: CASSPLMGLAGEKETQYF

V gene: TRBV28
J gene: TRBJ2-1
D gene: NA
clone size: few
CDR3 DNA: TGTGCCAGCAGCATCCCCGGGACTTCGAACTACAATGAGCAGTTCTTC
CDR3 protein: CASSIPGTSNYNEQFF

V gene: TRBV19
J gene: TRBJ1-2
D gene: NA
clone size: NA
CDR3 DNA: TGTGCCGCAGGAGGCTATGGCTACACCTTC
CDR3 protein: CAAGGYGYTF

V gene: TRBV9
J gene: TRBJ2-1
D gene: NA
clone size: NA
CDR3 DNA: TGTGCCAGCAGCGTCTCAAGGAGAGGTGAGCAGTTCTTC
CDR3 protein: CASSVSRRGEQFF

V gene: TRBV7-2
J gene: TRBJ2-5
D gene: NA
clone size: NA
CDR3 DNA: TGTGCCAGCAGCTTCGGGGGGCAAGCTTTTGGTGAGACCCAGTACTTC
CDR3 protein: CASSFGGQAFGETQYF

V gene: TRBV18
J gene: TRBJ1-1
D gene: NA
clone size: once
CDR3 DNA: TGTGCCAGCTCACCACAGACGAGGGAGGGGGCTTTCTTT
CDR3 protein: CASSPQTREGAFF

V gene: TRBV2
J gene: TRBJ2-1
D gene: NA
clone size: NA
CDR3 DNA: TGTGCCAGCCTCAGGGAATCGGTCTACAATGAGCAGTTCTTC
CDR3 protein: CASLRESVYNEQFF

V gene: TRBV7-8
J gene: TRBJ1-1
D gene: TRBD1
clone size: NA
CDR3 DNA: TGTGCCAGCAGCTTGGACAGGGTGAACACTGAAGCTTTCTTT
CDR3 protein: CASSLDRVNTEAFF

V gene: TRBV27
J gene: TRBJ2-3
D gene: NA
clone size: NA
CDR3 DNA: TGTGCCAGCAGTTTATTAGCGGTCAACACAGATACGCAGTATTTT
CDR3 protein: CASSLLAVNTDTQYF

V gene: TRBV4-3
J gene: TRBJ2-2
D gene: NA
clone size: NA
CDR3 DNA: TGCGCCAGCAGCCTGGTCAGGGGCACCGGGGAGCTGTTTTTT
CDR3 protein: CASSLVRGTGELFF

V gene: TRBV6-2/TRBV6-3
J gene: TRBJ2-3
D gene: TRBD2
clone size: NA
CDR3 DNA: TGTGCCAGCAGTTACTCGATCCCTAGCGGTAACACAGATACGCAGTATTTT
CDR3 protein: CASSYSIPSGNTDTQYF

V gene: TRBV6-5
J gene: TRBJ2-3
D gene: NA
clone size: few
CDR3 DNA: TGTGCCAGCAGTTACCGACAGAGCACAGATACGCAGTATTTT
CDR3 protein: CASSYRQSTDTQYF

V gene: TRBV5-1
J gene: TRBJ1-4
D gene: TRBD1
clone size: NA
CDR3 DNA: TGCGCCAGCAGCTTGAGGACAGGGGTCAATGAAAAACTGTTTTTT
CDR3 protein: CASSLRTGVNEKLFF

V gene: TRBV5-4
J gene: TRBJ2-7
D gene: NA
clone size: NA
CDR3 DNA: TGTGCCAGCAGCCCCCAAGGGCGGGCCTCCTACGAGCAGTACTTC
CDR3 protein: CASSPQGRASYEQYF

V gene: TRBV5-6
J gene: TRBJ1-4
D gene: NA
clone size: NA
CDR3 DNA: TGTGCCAGCAGCTTGACCCCCAGAGGTGAAAAACTGTTTTTT
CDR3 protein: CASSLTPRGEKLFF